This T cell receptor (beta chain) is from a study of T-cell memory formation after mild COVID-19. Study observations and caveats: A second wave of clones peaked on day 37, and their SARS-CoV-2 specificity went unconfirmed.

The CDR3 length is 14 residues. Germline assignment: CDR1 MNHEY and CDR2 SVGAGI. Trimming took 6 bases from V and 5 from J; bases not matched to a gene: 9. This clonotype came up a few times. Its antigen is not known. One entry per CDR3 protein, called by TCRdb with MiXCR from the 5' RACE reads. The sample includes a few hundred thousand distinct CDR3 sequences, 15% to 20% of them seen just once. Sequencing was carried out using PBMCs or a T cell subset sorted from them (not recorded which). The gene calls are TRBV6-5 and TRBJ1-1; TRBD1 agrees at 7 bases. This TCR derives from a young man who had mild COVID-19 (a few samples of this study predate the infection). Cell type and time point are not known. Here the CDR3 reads CASRLQGSGTEAFF. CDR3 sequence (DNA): TGTGCCAGCAGATTACAGGGGTCGGGAACTGAAGCTTTCTTT.